This TCR beta chain was obtained from a study of graft-versus-host responses after intestinal transplantation. For the study at large: As for transplant type, recipients had multivisceral, liver-intestinal, or isolated intestinal grafts. Study findings and constraints: Present in recipient marrow, GvH clones included some that appeared first in ileum or blood. Individuals carrying graft-donor T cell macrochimerism showed high graft-versus-host to host-versus-graft clonal ratios in allografts.

Germline V gene lookup returns CDR1 SQVTM and CDR2 ANQGSEA. The CDR3 covers 17 residues. V shed 3 bases and J 4 bases; nucleotides not matched to a gene: 13. Measured with immunoSEQ multiplex PCR; TCRdb has only the in-frame clones, and not every one. The sample records about 39,000 clones, about 95% being singletons. Concerning this clone: Its antigen is still unknown.

The source was unstimulated CD8+ T cells sorted from spleen or lymph node cells, collected before transplant. The TCR originated in a human donor who was the organ donor for an intestinal transplant. This chain uses TRBV29-1 with TRBJ2-3; 10 nucleotides align to TRBD1. The CDR3 loop reads CSVEPSGTGAAADTQYF. The CDR3 nucleotides read TGCAGCGTTGAGCCCTCCGGGACAGGGGCGGCCGCAGATACGCAGTATTTT.